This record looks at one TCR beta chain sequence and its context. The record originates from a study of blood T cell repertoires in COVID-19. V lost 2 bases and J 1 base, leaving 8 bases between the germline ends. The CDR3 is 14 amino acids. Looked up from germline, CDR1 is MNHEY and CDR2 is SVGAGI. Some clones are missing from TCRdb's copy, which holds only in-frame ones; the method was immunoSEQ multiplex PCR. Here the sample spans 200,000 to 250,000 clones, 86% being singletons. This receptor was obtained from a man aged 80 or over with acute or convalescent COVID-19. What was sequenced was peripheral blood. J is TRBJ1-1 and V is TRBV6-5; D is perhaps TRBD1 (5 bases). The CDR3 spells CASSYGQGNTEAFF. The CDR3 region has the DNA TGTGCCAGCAGTTACGGCCAGGGGAACACTGAAGCTTTCTTT.